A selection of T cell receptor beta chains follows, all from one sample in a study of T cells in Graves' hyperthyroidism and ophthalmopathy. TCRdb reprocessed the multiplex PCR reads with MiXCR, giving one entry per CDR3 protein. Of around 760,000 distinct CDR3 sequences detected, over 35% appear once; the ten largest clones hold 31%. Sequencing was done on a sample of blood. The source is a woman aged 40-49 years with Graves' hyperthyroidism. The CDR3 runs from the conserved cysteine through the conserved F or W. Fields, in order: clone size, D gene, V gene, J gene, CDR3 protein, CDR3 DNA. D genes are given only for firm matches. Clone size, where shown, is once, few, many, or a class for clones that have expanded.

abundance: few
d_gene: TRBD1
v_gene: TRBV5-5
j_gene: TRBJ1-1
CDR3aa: CASSADRGPNTEAFF
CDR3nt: TGTGCCAGCAGCGCTGACAGGGGTCCCAACACTGAAGCTTTCTTT

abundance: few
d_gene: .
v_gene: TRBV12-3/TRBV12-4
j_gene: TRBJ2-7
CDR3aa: CASRESSYEQYF
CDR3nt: TGTGCCAGCAGAGAGAGCTCCTACGAGCAGTACTTC

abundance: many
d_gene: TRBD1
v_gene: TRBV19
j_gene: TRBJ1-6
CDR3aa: CASSATGSYNSPLHF
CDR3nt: TGTGCCAGTAGTGCGACAGGGAGTTATAATTCACCCCTCCACTTT

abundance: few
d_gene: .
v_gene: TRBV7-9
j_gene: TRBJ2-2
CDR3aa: CASRQGSTGELFF
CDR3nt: TGTGCCAGCAGACAAGGGAGCACCGGGGAGCTGTTTTTT

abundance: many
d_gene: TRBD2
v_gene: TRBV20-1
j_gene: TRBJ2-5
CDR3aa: CSARKAGGETQYF
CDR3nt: TGCAGTGCCCGAAAAGCGGGAGGGGAGACCCAGTACTTC

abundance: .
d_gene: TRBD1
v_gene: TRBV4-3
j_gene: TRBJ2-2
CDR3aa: CASSQDGRGQGMAGELSF
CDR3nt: TGCGCCAGCAGCCAAGATGGCCGGGGACAGGGAATGGCGGGGGAGCTGTCTTTT

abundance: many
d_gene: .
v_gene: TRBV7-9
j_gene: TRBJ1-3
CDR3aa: CASSHDGSGNTIYF
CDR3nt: TGTGCCAGCAGCCATGACGGCTCTGGAAACACCATATATTTT

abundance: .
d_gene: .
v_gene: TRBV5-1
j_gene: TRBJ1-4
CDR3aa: CASTGRIPGGATNEKLFF
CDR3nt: TGCGCCAGCACGGGCAGGATTCCCGGCGGTGCAACTAATGAAAAACTGTTTTTT

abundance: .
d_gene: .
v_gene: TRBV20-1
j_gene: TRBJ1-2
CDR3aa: CSAMGPPFRERGYTF
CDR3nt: TGCAGTGCTATGGGGCCCCCATTCAGGGAAAGAGGCTACACCTTC

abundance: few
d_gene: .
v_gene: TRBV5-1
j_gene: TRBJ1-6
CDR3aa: CASSPSGDNSPLHF
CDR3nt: TGCGCCAGCAGCCCCTCAGGGGATAATTCACCCCTCCACTTT

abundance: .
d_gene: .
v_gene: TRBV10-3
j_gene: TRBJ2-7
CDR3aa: CATQNRPGEEQYF
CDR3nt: TGTGCCACCCAAAACAGGCCAGGGGAGGAGCAGTACTTC

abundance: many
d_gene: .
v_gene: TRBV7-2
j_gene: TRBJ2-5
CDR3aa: CASSLAASKETQYF
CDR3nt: TGTGCCAGCAGCTTAGCCGCTAGCAAAGAGACCCAGTACTTC

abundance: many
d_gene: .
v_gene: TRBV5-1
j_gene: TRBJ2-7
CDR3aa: CASREDQAYEQYF
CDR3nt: TGCGCCAGCCGAGAGGACCAGGCCTACGAGCAGTACTTC

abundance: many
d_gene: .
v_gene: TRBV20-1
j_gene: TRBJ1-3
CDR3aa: CSASIPPGNTIYF
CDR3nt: TGCAGTGCTAGTATCCCCCCTGGAAACACCATATATTTT

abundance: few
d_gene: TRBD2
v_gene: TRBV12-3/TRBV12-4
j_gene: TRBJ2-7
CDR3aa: CASRMSGAEPYEQYF
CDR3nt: TGTGCCAGCAGAATGAGCGGGGCCGAACCCTACGAGCAGTACTTC

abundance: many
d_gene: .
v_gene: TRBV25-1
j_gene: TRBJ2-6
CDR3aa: CASMWGANVLTF
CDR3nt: TGTGCCAGCATGTGGGGGGCCAACGTCCTGACTTTC

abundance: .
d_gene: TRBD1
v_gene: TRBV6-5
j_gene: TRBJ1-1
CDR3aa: CASSVTGGEEAFF
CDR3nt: TGTGCCAGCAGCGTAACAGGGGGAGAAGAAGCTTTCTTT

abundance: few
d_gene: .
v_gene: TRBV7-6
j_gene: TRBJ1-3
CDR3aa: CASSPPGSSGNTIYF
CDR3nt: TGTGCCAGCAGCCCCCCTGGGAGCTCTGGAAACACCATATATTTT

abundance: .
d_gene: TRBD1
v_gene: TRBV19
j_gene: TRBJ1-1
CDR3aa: CASSIGTVNAEAFF
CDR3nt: TGTGCCAGTAGTATTGGGACAGTGAACGCTGAAGCTTTCTTT

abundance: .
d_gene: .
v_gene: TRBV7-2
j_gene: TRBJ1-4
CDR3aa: CASSFFEPGDTNEKLFF
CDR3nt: TGTGCCAGCAGCTTTTTCGAACCGGGTGATACTAATGAAAAACTGTTTTTT

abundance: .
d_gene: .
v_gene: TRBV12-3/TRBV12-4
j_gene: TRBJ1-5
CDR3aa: CASREDPMELNQPQHF
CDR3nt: TGTGCCAGCAGAGAAGATCCGATGGAGCTTAATCAGCCCCAGCATTTT

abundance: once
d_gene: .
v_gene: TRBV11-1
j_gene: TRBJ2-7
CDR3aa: CASSATGISSGQYF
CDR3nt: TGTGCCAGCAGCGCTACCGGGATCTCTTCTGGGCAGTACTTC

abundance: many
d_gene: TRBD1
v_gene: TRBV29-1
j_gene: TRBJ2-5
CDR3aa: CSVHFDGQGRHETQYF
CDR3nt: TGCAGCGTTCATTTCGACGGACAGGGCCGGCACGAGACCCAGTACTTC

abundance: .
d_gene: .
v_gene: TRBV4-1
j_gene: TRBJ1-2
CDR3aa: CASRFGPIGNYGYTF
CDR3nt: TGCGCCAGCAGGTTCGGGCCTATCGGGAACTATGGCTACACCTTC

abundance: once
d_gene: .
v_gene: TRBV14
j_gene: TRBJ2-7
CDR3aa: CASSRTYAQYF
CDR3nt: TGTGCCAGCAGCCGAACCTACGCGCAGTACTTC

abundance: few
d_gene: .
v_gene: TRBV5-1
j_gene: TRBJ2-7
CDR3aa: CASSFLPGQAYEQYF
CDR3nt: TGCGCCAGCAGCTTCCTACCGGGCCAAGCCTACGAGCAGTACTTC

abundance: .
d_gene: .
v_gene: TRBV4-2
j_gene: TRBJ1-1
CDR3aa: CASSQDPGGNTEAFF
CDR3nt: TGTGCCAGCAGCCAAGATCCTGGGGGGAACACTGAAGCTTTCTTT

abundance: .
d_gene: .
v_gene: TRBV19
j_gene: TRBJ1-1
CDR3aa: CASSAQGVGSEAFF
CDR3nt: TGTGCCAGTAGTGCACAGGGTGTGGGTTCTGAAGCTTTCTTT

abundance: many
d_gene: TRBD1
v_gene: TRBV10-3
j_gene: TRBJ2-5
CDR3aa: CAISGRDRGETQYF
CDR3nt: TGTGCCATCAGTGGCCGGGACAGGGGAGAGACCCAGTACTTC

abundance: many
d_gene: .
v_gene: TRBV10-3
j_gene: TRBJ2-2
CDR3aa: CAISEATGELFF
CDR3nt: TGTGCCATCAGTGAGGCCACCGGGGAGCTGTTTTTT

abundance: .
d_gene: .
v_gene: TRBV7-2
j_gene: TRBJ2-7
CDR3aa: CASSQDPTGSNSYEQYF
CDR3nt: TGCGCCAGCAGCCAAGATCCTACAGGGAGCAACAGCTACGAGCAGTACTTC

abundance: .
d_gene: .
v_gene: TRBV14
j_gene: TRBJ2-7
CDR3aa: CASSQTWDLLSYEQYF
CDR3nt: TGTGCCAGCAGCCAGACATGGGACCTCCTCTCCTACGAGCAGTACTTC

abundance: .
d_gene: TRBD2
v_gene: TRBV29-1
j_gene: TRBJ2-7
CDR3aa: CSVGGRSMQYF
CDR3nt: TGCAGCGTGGGGGGGAGGTCGATGCAGTACTTC

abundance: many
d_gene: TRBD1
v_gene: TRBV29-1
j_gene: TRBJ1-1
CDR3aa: CSVLGQGHTEAFF
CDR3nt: TGCAGCGTCTTGGGACAGGGACATACTGAAGCTTTCTTT

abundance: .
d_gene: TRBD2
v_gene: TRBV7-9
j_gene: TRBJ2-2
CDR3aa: CASSQLSGSVGELFF
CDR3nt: TGTGCCAGCAGCCAACTTAGCGGGAGTGTCGGGGAGCTGTTTTTT

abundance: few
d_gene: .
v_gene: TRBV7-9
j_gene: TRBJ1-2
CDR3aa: CASSLAMGYGYTF
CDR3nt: TGTGCCAGCAGCTTAGCGATGGGGTATGGCTACACCTTC

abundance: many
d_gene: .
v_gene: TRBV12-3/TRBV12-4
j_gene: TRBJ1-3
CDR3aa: CASRYPSGNTIYF
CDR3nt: TGTGCCAGCAGGTACCCCTCTGGAAACACCATATATTTT

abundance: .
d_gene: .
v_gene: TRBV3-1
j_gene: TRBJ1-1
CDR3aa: CASSQVGRVREAFF
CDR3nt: TGTGCCAGCAGCCAAGTGGGGAGGGTGCGTGAAGCTTTCTTT

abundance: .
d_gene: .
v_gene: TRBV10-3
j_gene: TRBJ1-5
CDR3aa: CAISGGGPQHF
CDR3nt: TGTGCCATCAGTGGGGGGGGGCCCCAGCATTTT

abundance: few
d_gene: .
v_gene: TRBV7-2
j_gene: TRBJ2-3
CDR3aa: CASSLVVFGRGTDTQYF
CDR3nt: TGTGCCAGCAGCTTAGTGGTATTCGGGCGGGGCACAGATACGCAGTATTTT

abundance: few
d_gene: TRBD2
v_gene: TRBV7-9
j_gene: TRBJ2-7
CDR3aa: CASSQTGLAGGSDEQYF
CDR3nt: TGTGCCAGCAGCCAGACAGGACTAGCGGGAGGTTCTGACGAGCAGTACTTC

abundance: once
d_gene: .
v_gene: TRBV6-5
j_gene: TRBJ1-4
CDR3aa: CASSYSLANEELFF
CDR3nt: TGTGCCAGCAGTTACTCCCTGGCCAATGAAGAACTGTTTTTT

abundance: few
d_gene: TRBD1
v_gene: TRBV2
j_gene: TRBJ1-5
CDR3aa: CASSRTGAIEPQHF
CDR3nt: TGTGCCAGCAGTCGGACAGGGGCTATAGAGCCCCAGCATTTT

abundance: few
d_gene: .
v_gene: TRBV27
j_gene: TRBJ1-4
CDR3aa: CASRGNLREKLFF
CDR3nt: TGTGCCAGCAGAGGGAACCTTCGGGAAAAACTGTTTTTT

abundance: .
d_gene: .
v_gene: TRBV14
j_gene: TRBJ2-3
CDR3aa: CASSQAGPDTQYF
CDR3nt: TGTGCCAGCAGCCAAGCTGGCCCAGATACGCAGTATTTT